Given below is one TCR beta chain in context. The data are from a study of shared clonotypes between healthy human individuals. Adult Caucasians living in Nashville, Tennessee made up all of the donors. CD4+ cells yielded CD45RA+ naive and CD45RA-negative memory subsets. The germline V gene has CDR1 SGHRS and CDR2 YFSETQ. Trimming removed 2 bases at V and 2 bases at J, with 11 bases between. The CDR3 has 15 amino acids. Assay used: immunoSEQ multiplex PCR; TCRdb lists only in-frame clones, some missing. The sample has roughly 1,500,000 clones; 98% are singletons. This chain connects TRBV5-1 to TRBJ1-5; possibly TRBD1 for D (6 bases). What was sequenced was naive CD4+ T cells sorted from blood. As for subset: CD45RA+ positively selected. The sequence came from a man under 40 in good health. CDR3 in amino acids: CASSFGGAGNQPQHF. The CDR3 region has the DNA TGCGCCAGCAGCTTCGGGGGGGCAGGCAATCAGCCCCAGCATTTT.